This entry is about one TCR beta chain. What it binds is not known. This table comes from immunoSEQ multiplex PCR, and its TCRdb copy is limited to in-frame clones, with some not included. The table has 100,000 to 150,000 clones, approximately 90% seen once. This sample was included in a study of T cell responses to AZD1222 COVID-19 vaccine. Study results and caveats: A mostly white British donor set with more females was recruited, and clonal diversity was possibly underestimated. All repertoire sampling was performed exclusively after the peak T cell response.

Germline-derived CDR1 and CDR2 are MNHEY and SMNVEV (reference sequence). V lost 4 bases, J lost 4 bases, and 7 bases stayed unmatched. The CDR3 contains 15 residues. This specimen was peripheral blood, taken on day 0 of AZD1222 vaccination. This clonotype was sampled from an adult in good health. The V and J genes are TRBV27 and TRBJ2-3; 8 positions agree with TRBD2. The CDR3 reads CASSSAGDFADTQYF. The CDR3 nucleotides read TGTGCCAGCAGTTCAGCGGGAGATTTCGCAGATACGCAGTATTTT.